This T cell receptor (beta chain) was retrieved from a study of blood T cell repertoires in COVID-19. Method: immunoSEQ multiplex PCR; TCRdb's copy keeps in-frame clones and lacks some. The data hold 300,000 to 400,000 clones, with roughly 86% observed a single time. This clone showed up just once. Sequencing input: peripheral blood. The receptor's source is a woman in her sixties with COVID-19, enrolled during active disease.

In nucleotides, the CDR3 is TGTGCCAGCAGCCGCGGGGGGGCGAGTGCAGATACGCAGTATTTT. Encoded protein: CASSRGGASADTQYF. The rearrangement links TRBV13 to TRBJ2-3, with 9 bases lining up with TRBD2. Germline CDR1 and CDR2: PRHDT and FYEKMQ (reference sequence). The CDR3 is 15 residues long. J gave up 4 bases and V 5 bases, and 7 bases lay outside the gene matches.